This T cell receptor (beta chain) was recovered during a study of blood T cell repertoires in COVID-19 (dated by TCRdb to 2019 to 2021). For the study in its entirety: The collaborator samples originated in the United States, Italy and Spain and spanned the acute and convalescent phases of COVID-19. Where available, HLA class I and class II types were taken from metadata supplied by the sample provider and were not determined by assay-based typing. The repertoires were released in a freely available public database meant as a resource for research on the immune response to SARS-CoV-2. The samples were drawn from the first 160 participants of the ongoing ImmuneRACE study and from 950 to 1,500 subjects provided by 6 global collaborators. A de-identified subject ID, COVID-19 status, age in years and sex were almost always included in the sample metadata. The prospective study material was composed of cDNA or gDNA derived from T cells, B-cell-depleted T cells, or PBMCs. Subjects who had been exposed to COVID-19, were actively infected with it, or had recovered from it provided the deeply sampled blood TCRbeta repertoires that made up the dataset. The paper as a whole reports these results and caveats: The quantity of clinical and demographic metadata differed by source and by participant and was supplied without curation.

Participants in the prospective study were aged roughly 18 to 100 years, lived in some 24 United States geographic areas, and enrolled through a virtual design. To assign participants to cohorts, the prospective study relied on clinical history that participants themselves reported in a screening survey and a study questionnaire. In the prospective study, whole blood, serum and a nasopharyngeal or oropharyngeal swab were collected from each participant by mobile phlebotomists. Participants in the prospective study had the option to provide additional blood draws and questionnaires over a roughly 2-month period. Before DNA extraction, prospective study blood samples were shipped either frozen or at room temperature. The germline V gene supplies CDR1 KGHSH and CDR2 LQKENI. Trimming takes 3 bases off V and 6 bases off J; junction bases not matched to a gene: 1. Taken from cysteine to phenylalanine, the CDR3 has 14 residues. The entry retains the CDR3 DNA only, 42 bases that are in frame from base 1.

Note on this clone: The antigen this receptor binds is unknown. Base qualities were left out, and no much larger clone turns up one base away.

TCRbeta CDR3 regions were amplified from genomic DNA by means of the immunoSEQ Assay, a bias-controlled multiplex PCR. In the paper's pipeline: The number of nucleated cells in each sample was estimated from the amplification of reference gene primers within the assay. Sequence reads were collapsed and filtered to measure the absolute abundance of every unique TCRbeta CDR3 rearrangement. Productive Simpson clonality was computed per sample as the square root of Simpson's diversity index over productive rearrangements. The source is immuneACCESS, and TCRdb retained only in-frame sequences with V and J called. Part of the clones is not carried over; for the studies checked, unresolved V genes explain less than half of this, and the remainder is unexplained. V and J calls and clone size are copied from that table; D and trimming were computed from the DNA. The sample table lists approximately 220,000 clones, 75% to 90% of them with a count of one. Of the sample, 3% to 3.5% falls within the top ten clones.

This sequence was found in a woman between 18 and 29 years old in a cohort exposed to, infected with or recovered from COVID-19 (not recorded which). Sequencing was done on a sample of PBMCs or T cells enriched from blood (not recorded which). The V gene is TRBV18 and the J gene is TRBJ1-6, and TRBD1 matches 8 of the central bases. CDR3 loop: CASSPDRGNSPLHF. The nucleotides read TGTGCCAGCTCACCCGACAGGGGTAATTCACCCCTCCACTTT.